One sample yielded the 24 T cell receptor beta chains listed below, sequenced in a study of early T cells in non-severe SARS-CoV-2 infection. MiXCR was run by TCRdb on the 5' RACE reads, yielding one entry per CDR3 protein. The data contain approximately 80,000 distinct CDR3 sequences, over 9% of them singletons. The sample in question was whole blood, obtained at baseline. The source is an adult who was a healthcare worker with PCR-confirmed SARS-CoV-2 infection or an uninfected control (not recorded which).

This clonotype was seen ten or more times. V is TRBV29-1 and J is TRBJ1-1; 7 nucleotides agree with TRBD1. V lost 6 bases, J lost 2 bases, and 3 bases stayed unmatched. The CDR3 has 12 amino acids. The germline V gene has CDR1 SQVTM and CDR2 ANQGSEA. The CDR3 protein is CSVAGGNTEAFF. The CDR3 bases are TGCAGCGTAGCAGGGGGAAACACTGAAGCTTTCTTT.

This clonotype was seen more than once but under ten times. The DNA of the CDR3 is TGTGCCAGCAGCCCCCTGGACAGAGGCTACGAGCAGTACTTC. This gives the protein CASSPLDRGYEQYF. The chain couples TRBV2 to TRBJ2-7, with TRBD1 as a possible D gene (6 bases). The CDR3 covers 14 residues. Trimming shortened V by 6 bases and J by 3 bases, and 15 bases separated the two germline ends. The germline V gene has CDR1 SNHLY and CDR2 FYNNEI.

This clonotype has just a few counts. This chain connects TRBV5-5 to TRBJ2-7; D may be TRBD1 (8 bases). Germline V gene lookup returns CDR1 SGHKS and CDR2 YYEKEE (reference sequence). Trimming stripped 0 bases from V and 3 bases from J, with 13 bases between. CDR3 length: 15 residues. DNA for the CDR3: TGTGCCAGCAGCTTGGGAGCGGGACAGGTCTACGAGCAGTACTTC. Protein: CASSLGAGQVYEQYF.

In this sample, this clonotype turned up many times. J is TRBJ2-1 and V is TRBV19; TRBD1 aligns across 7 bases. CDR1 is LNHDA and CDR2 is SQIVND in the germline V gene (reference sequence). Trimming took 1 base from V and 2 from J; bases not matched to a gene: 2. This CDR3 has 15 residues. This CDR3 reads CASSIGGQPYNEQFF. CDR3 coding DNA: TGTGCCAGTAGTATAGGGGGACAGCCCTACAATGAGCAGTTCTTC.

Only a few counts were recorded for this clonotype. The chain employs TRBV5-4 and TRBJ2-3, with no clear D. The CDR3 covers 16 residues. V lost 1 base, J lost 6 bases, and 18 bases lay in between. Germline V gene sequence: CDR1 SGHNT, CDR2 YYREEE (reference sequence). CDR3 in amino acids: CASSLFAAAVRDTQYF. The CDR3 DNA reads TGTGCCAGCAGCTTGTTCGCGGCAGCAGTTCGGGATACGCAGTATTTT.

This clonotype was detected only a few times. The CDR3 loop reads CASSPGTGDWAFF. Written as DNA, the CDR3 is TGCGCCAGCAGCCCCGGGACAGGGGATTGGGCTTTCTTT. This chain links TRBV5-1 with TRBJ1-1; 10 bases agree with TRBD1. The germline V gene encodes CDR1 SGHRS and CDR2 YFSETQ. There are 13 residues in the CDR3. J was trimmed by 11 bases and V by 4 bases; bases with no gene match: 8.

Only a few counts were recorded for this clonotype. V gene TRBV7-6 combines with J gene TRBJ2-3; 10 nucleotides line up with TRBD2. From germline, CDR1 is SGHVS and CDR2 FNYEAQ. This CDR3 has 14 residues. The trim removed 3 bases at V and 5 bases at J, leaving 2 bases unmatched. This CDR3 reads CASSFERGGDTQYF. CDR3 DNA: TGTGCCAGCAGCTTTGAGCGGGGGGGAGATACGCAGTATTTT. Full variable domain (outside the CDR3, taken from reference TRBV7-6 and TRBJ2-3): GAGVSQSPRYKVTKRGQDVALRCDPISGHVSLYWYRQALGQGPEFLTYFNYEAQQDKSGLPNDRFSAERPEGSISTLTIQRTEQRDSAMYRCASSFERGGDTQYFGPGTRLTVL.

This clonotype was found many times. This sequence joins TRBV6-5 and TRBJ1-2; tentatively, D is TRBD1 (5 bases). The CDR3 runs 14 residues. CDR1 MNHEY and CDR2 SVGAGI come from the germline V gene. V was pared by 5 bases and J by 8 bases, with 18 bases between. CDR3 nucleotide sequence: TGTGCCAGCAGTCAACCGGGACTACCGGGGGGCTACACCTTC. This sequence encodes CASSQPGLPGGYTF.

This clonotype was observed a few times. The CDR3 region is CASSPSDRVNRFWYGYTF. For the CDR3, the DNA is TGCGCCAGCAGCCCGTCGGACAGGGTTAATCGTTTTTGGTATGGCTACACCTTC. V gene TRBV5-1 combines with J gene TRBJ1-2; 8 bases fit TRBD1. Germline loops: CDR1 SGHRS, CDR2 YFSETQ. There are 18 residues in the CDR3. The V segment lost 4 bases and the J segment 5 bases; nucleotides outside the gene matches: 19.

This clonotype showed up just a few times. The chain couples TRBV7-2 to TRBJ2-3; a possible D gene is TRBD2 (5 bases). The CDR3 has 13 residues. Germline assignment: CDR1 SGHTA and CDR2 FQGNSA. Trimming shortened V by 2 bases and J by 4 bases, and 7 bases separated the two germline ends. CDR3 DNA sequence: TGTGCCAGCAGCTTATTACTAGCAGATACGCAGTATTTT. It yields the protein CASSLLLADTQYF.

This clonotype was observed a few times. The rearrangement uses TRBV29-1 and TRBJ1-4, with D unclear. The V gene's germline CDR1 is SQVTM and CDR2 ANQGSEA. Trimming removed 5 bases from V and 1 base from J, with 14 bases in between. The CDR3 runs to 15 residues. The CDR3 is CSVLWAAETNEKLFF. CDR3 DNA sequence: TGCAGCGTTCTCTGGGCGGCGGAAACTAATGAAAAACTGTTTTTT.

V is TRBV29-1 and J is TRBJ2-2; D is uncertain. Germline V gene lookup returns CDR1 SQVTM and CDR2 ANQGSEA. The germline V and J ends were trimmed by 4 bases and 4 bases, with 13 bases remaining between them. The CDR3 is 14 residues long. The CDR3 nucleotides read TGCAGCGTTGCCCATTTTGTTGGCACCGGGGAGCTGTTTTTT. Protein: CSVAHFVGTGELFF.

In this sample, this clonotype turned up a few times. The J gene is TRBJ2-2, the V gene TRBV30; tentative D call: TRBD1 (5 bases). V lost 4 bases and J 3 bases, leaving 12 bases between the germline ends. The CDR3 covers 14 residues. Per germline, CDR1 GTSNPN and CDR2 SVGIG (reference sequence). As DNA, the CDR3 is TGTGCCTGGATGGGGCGGCGCGACACCGGGGAGCTGTTTTTT. Its translation: CAWMGRRDTGELFF.

This clonotype was detected a few times. The genes are TRBV20-1 and TRBJ1-2; possible D gene TRBD1, 6 bases. This CDR3 comprises 14 residues. CDR1 DFQATT and CDR2 SNEGSKA come from the germline V gene (reference sequence). Trimming shortened V by 3 bases and J by 7 bases, and 18 bases separated the two germline ends. The CDR3: CSASLSEGGVGYTF. Here the CDR3 DNA reads TGCAGTGCTAGCCTTTCAGAGGGGGGCGTTGGCTACACCTTC.

The genes are TRBV12-3 or TRBV12-4 and TRBJ2-7, with 8 nucleotides matching TRBD1. CDR3 length: 14 amino acids. Trimming cost V 4 bases and J 5 bases; bases outside gene matches: 7. Here the CDR3 DNA reads TGTGCCAGCAGTTGGACAGGGAAAGGGAACGAGCAGTACTTC. This gives the protein CASSWTGKGNEQYF.

In its sample, this clonotype was seen a few times. The J gene is TRBJ1-2, the V gene TRBV6-5; 7 bases are a match to TRBD1. The germline CDR1 and CDR2 sequences are MNHEY and SVGAGI. The CDR3 length is 13 residues. V lost 2 bases to trimming and J lost 7 bases; unmatched junction nucleotides: 4. The chain's CDR3 is CASSYPGQVGYTF. CDR3 coding DNA: TGTGCCAGCAGTTACCCAGGACAGGTTGGCTACACCTTC.

This clonotype has just a few counts. The chain joins TRBV21-1 to TRBJ1-4; TRBD1 is the table's D call, not checked against the DNA. TRBV21-1 is an annotated pseudogene. This CDR3 spans 16 amino acids. In DNA form, the CDR3 reads TGTGCCAGCAGCACCAGAAAAGACAGGGGAAAGGAAAAACTGTTTTTT. Its protein product is CASSTRKDRGKEKLFF.

CDR3 bases: TGCAGTGCCTCCTCGCTGTTCGGAATGCGGGATGTTGAGCAGTTCTTC. This gives the protein CSASSLFGMRDVEQFF. This sequence joins TRBV20-1 and TRBJ2-1; TRBD2 is a possible D gene (6 bases). The CDR3 is made up of 16 amino acids. V was trimmed by 6 bases and J by 9 bases, leaving 27 bases between them. In germline, CDR1 is DFQATT, CDR2 SNEGSKA (reference sequence).

This clonotype was seen repeatedly, ten times or more. V usage is TRBV28 and J usage is TRBJ1-2; D may be TRBD1 (6 bases). CDR1 is MDHEN and CDR2 is SYDVKM in the germline V gene. This CDR3 region has 14 residues. V was trimmed by 8 bases and J by 2 bases, leaving 15 bases between them. The CDR3: CASLQGRSNYGYTF. The CDR3 DNA follows: TGTGCCAGCTTACAGGGAAGATCAAACTATGGCTACACCTTC.

The rearrangement joins TRBV7-9 to TRBJ2-3; TRBD2 is a possible D gene (6 bases). Germline-derived CDR1 and CDR2 are SEHNR and FQNEAQ (reference sequence). The CDR3 covers 19 residues. Trimming left V 1 base short and J 0 bases short, with 20 bases between. The CDR3 protein is CASSLGPVRDSLSTDTQYF. The CDR3 DNA follows: TGTGCCAGCAGCTTAGGCCCCGTCCGGGACTCCCTCAGCACAGATACGCAGTATTTT.

This clonotype was counted between two and nine times. This chain joins TRBV25-1 and TRBJ2-1; 9 bases match TRBD2. Germline CDR1 MGHDK, CDR2 SYGVNS. The CDR3 runs to 16 residues. V lost 1 base, J lost 7 bases, and 8 bases stayed unmatched. The CDR3 spells CASSESGTSIRNEQFF. The CDR3 DNA reads TGTGCCAGCAGTGAATCCGGGACTAGCATCAGGAATGAGCAGTTCTTC.

The chain couples TRBV29-1 to TRBJ1-1, with D hard to call. Germline CDR1 SQVTM, CDR2 ANQGSEA. The V gene lost 6 bases and the J gene lost 6 bases, with 11 bases spanning the gap. This CDR3 is built from 11 residues. The CDR3 sequence: CSVDPDAEAFF. The CDR3, as DNA: TGCAGCGTGGACCCGGACGCTGAAGCTTTCTTT.

This chain joins TRBV29-1 and TRBJ2-5; TRBD1 or TRBD2 may be the D gene (5 bases each). V shed 7 bases and J shed 7 bases, with 22 bases lying between them. CDR3 length: 14 residues. Germline-derived CDR1 and CDR2 are SQVTM and ANQGSEA. The chain's CDR3 is CSGAQVTREGTQYF. The CDR3 nucleotides are TGCAGCGGGGCACAGGTTACCCGCGAGGGGACCCAGTACTTC.

The rearrangement joins TRBV20-1 to TRBJ2-1, with D tentatively TRBD1 or TRBD2 (5 bases each). CDR1 is DFQATT and CDR2 is SNEGSKA in the germline V gene (reference sequence). The CDR3 consists of 16 residues. V was pared by 3 bases and J by 0 bases, with 15 bases between. The CDR3 nucleotides read TGCAGTGCTAGCAAACCGGGGCGAAGCTCCTACAATGAGCAGTTCTTC. It encodes CSASKPGRSSYNEQFF.